This TCR beta chain stems from a study of T-cell memory formation after mild COVID-19. For the study at large: Largely donor-specific TCR clusters were found. Overall study results and limits: Pre-infection memory contained some responding clones, which suggested that cross-reactive memory had joined.

This clonotype was seen only a few times. Its antigen remains unknown. Germline trimming cut 0 bases from V and 8 bases from J; bases unmatched to any gene: 7. Germline loops: CDR1 SGDLS, CDR2 YYNGEE. The CDR3 contains 15 residues. The 5'RACE method, run with constant-segment primers, produced TCR alpha and TCR beta cDNA libraries (carrying sample barcodes and UMIs). TCRdb fed the 5' RACE reads into MiXCR, producing one record per CDR3 protein. Found here are about 240,000 distinct CDR3 sequences, 8% to 9.5% of them singletons; the top ten hold around 23%. The specimen sequenced was PBMCs or a T cell subset sorted from them (not recorded which). This receptor was obtained from a man between 18 and 29 years old who had mild COVID-19 (a few samples of this study predate the infection). Cell type and time point are not known. The V gene is TRBV9, the J gene TRBJ2-3; 9 nucleotides line up with TRBD2. CDR3 bases: TGTGCCAGCAGCGTAGAAGCGGGGGGCAGGGGTACGCAGTATTTT. It specifies CASSVEAGGRGTQYF.